The T cell receptor beta chain under discussion was sequenced for a study of human T cells and chemical hapten exposure. The CDR3 totals 15 residues. V shed 0 bases and J shed 3 bases, with 8 bases lying between them. The germline V gene has CDR1 SNHLY and CDR2 FYNNEI. Time point defined: patch test 2, 6 weeks after DPC sensitization. The treatment was: therapeutic diphenylcyclopropenone sensitization with weekly scalp DPC. One entry per CDR3 protein results from TCRdb running MiXCR on the RACE reads. The sample holds more than 90,000 distinct CDR3 sequences, 11% seen once. The V and J genes are TRBV2 and TRBJ2-2, with D tentatively TRBD1 or TRBD2 (6 bases each). The sequence was collected from a woman in her thirties or forties with alopecia areata. Some clones in this sample may be carry-over from other donors' samples. Sequenced material: whole blood, taken in connection with sensitization to the hapten diphenylcyclopropenone (DPC). The CDR3 DNA follows: TGTGCCAGCAGTGAAGCTGGGGGGCACACCGGGGAGCTGTTTTTT. It encodes CASSEAGGHTGELFF.